A selection of T cell receptor beta chains follows, all from one sample in a study of monozygotic twins with inflammatory bowel disease. TCRdb reprocessed the 5' RACE reads and keeps a single row for each CDR3 protein, giving no DNA. This repertoire comprises a few hundred thousand distinct CDR3 sequences; its ten largest clones make up 5.6%. Sequencing input: blood. The origin of the receptors is a human donor with ulcerative colitis or Crohn's disease, or a healthy co-twin of an affected twin (not recorded which). CDR3s include the opening cysteine and the closing phenylalanine or tryptophan. Each record gives: CDR3 protein, J gene, V gene.

cdr3_aa: CASNMEEGTQYF
j_call: TRBJ2-5
v_call: TRBV5-1

cdr3_aa: CASSQDLGWTRKAYEQYF
j_call: TRBJ2-7
v_call: TRBV4-3

cdr3_aa: CSVGHPQNTGELFF
j_call: TRBJ2-2
v_call: TRBV29-1

cdr3_aa: CASSLRGRTDTQYF
j_call: TRBJ2-3
v_call: TRBV6-6

cdr3_aa: CASSILVKNTEAFF
j_call: TRBJ1-1
v_call: TRBV19

cdr3_aa: CASSPRQGPPYEQYF
j_call: TRBJ2-7
v_call: TRBV5-1

cdr3_aa: CATSDLWRGGRNEQFF
j_call: TRBJ2-1
v_call: TRBV24-1

cdr3_aa: CASSLSAGRNNSPLHF
j_call: TRBJ1-6
v_call: TRBV7-8

cdr3_aa: CASSSIATQYF
j_call: TRBJ2-5
v_call: TRBV6-5

cdr3_aa: CASSRDSGYEQYF
j_call: TRBJ2-7
v_call: TRBV9

cdr3_aa: CASSEETGMGTQYF
j_call: TRBJ2-5
v_call: TRBV2

cdr3_aa: CSVEQGANIQYF
j_call: TRBJ2-4
v_call: TRBV29-1

cdr3_aa: CASSRPGRTDYEQYF
j_call: TRBJ2-7
v_call: TRBV27

cdr3_aa: CASSLEEAGGPSDEQFF
j_call: TRBJ2-1
v_call: TRBV5-1

cdr3_aa: CASSLLGAGGPGEQFF
j_call: TRBJ2-1
v_call: TRBV28

cdr3_aa: CASSQQTGTYEQYF
j_call: TRBJ2-7
v_call: TRBV4-3

cdr3_aa: CASSSRSETQYF
j_call: TRBJ2-5
v_call: TRBV6-6

cdr3_aa: CSATRAGEIYEQYF
j_call: TRBJ2-7
v_call: TRBV20-1

cdr3_aa: CASRSGSSYEQYF
j_call: TRBJ2-7
v_call: TRBV12-3/TRBV12-4

cdr3_aa: CSAREYGGRVATGELFF
j_call: TRBJ2-2
v_call: TRBV20-1

cdr3_aa: CASSLVLVGAGQPQHF
j_call: TRBJ1-5
v_call: TRBV7-2

cdr3_aa: CASSLVTEYNEQFF
j_call: TRBJ2-1
v_call: TRBV7-2

cdr3_aa: CSAVLYRGSNQPQHF
j_call: TRBJ1-5
v_call: TRBV20-1

cdr3_aa: CASSQPGQDYGYTF
j_call: TRBJ1-2
v_call: TRBV4-3

cdr3_aa: CASSQGSGPRRADTQYF
j_call: TRBJ2-3
v_call: TRBV14

cdr3_aa: CASSPTYALQPQHF
j_call: TRBJ1-5
v_call: TRBV7-8

cdr3_aa: CSAREETTSGRMNEQFF
j_call: TRBJ2-1
v_call: TRBV20-1

cdr3_aa: CASSPQGVSSYEQYF
j_call: TRBJ2-7
v_call: TRBV27

cdr3_aa: CTSSPHDRSYEQYF
j_call: TRBJ2-7
v_call: TRBV27

cdr3_aa: CASSVAGRDTDTQYF
j_call: TRBJ2-3
v_call: TRBV9

cdr3_aa: CASSLFLLNQPQHF
j_call: TRBJ1-5
v_call: TRBV5-6

cdr3_aa: CASSLDSKSYEQYF
j_call: TRBJ2-7
v_call: TRBV12-3/TRBV12-4

cdr3_aa: CASSFQTGEGSPLHF
j_call: TRBJ1-6
v_call: TRBV7-2

cdr3_aa: CASRGQSSYNEQFF
j_call: TRBJ2-1
v_call: TRBV6-2/TRBV6-3

cdr3_aa: CASSLWTDGGAFF
j_call: TRBJ1-1
v_call: TRBV12-3/TRBV12-4

cdr3_aa: CASSPRPLWELFF
j_call: TRBJ2-2
v_call: TRBV7-2

cdr3_aa: CASCLGTPVTGELFF
j_call: TRBJ2-2
v_call: TRBV6-2/TRBV6-3

cdr3_aa: CASSVGGSGNQPQHF
j_call: TRBJ1-5
v_call: TRBV9

cdr3_aa: CAISEPLGAGHSSYEQYF
j_call: TRBJ2-7
v_call: TRBV10-3

cdr3_aa: CASRDGVQPQHF
j_call: TRBJ1-5
v_call: TRBV12-3/TRBV12-4

cdr3_aa: CASSLSRTGTYNEQFF
j_call: TRBJ2-1
v_call: TRBV7-6

cdr3_aa: CASSPPRQGTYEQYF
j_call: TRBJ2-7
v_call: TRBV28

cdr3_aa: CASSPDGRAHEQFF
j_call: TRBJ2-1
v_call: TRBV7-2

cdr3_aa: CSSLASNEQFF
j_call: TRBJ2-1
v_call: TRBV29-1

cdr3_aa: CASSLSGTDTQYF
j_call: TRBJ2-3
v_call: TRBV7-9

cdr3_aa: CASSQDLSGRAYNEQFF
j_call: TRBJ2-1
v_call: TRBV4-3

cdr3_aa: CASSVVAVGTDTQYF
j_call: TRBJ2-3
v_call: TRBV11-2

cdr3_aa: CAISEPQGSISPETQYF
j_call: TRBJ2-5
v_call: TRBV10-3

cdr3_aa: CASSPTGFGELFF
j_call: TRBJ2-2
v_call: TRBV5-1

cdr3_aa: CASSFPFAAFSTDTQYF
j_call: TRBJ2-3
v_call: TRBV12-3/TRBV12-4

cdr3_aa: CSVVSGQILYRTDTQYF
j_call: TRBJ2-3
v_call: TRBV29-1

cdr3_aa: CASSLLAKNVRTDTQYF
j_call: TRBJ2-3
v_call: TRBV13

cdr3_aa: CAISGLAGLQVGELFF
j_call: TRBJ2-2
v_call: TRBV10-3

cdr3_aa: CASSLAPRQGSYEQYF
j_call: TRBJ2-7
v_call: TRBV5-5

cdr3_aa: CASRPWGDQPQHF
j_call: TRBJ1-5
v_call: TRBV6-6

cdr3_aa: CASSWLLNEQYF
j_call: TRBJ2-7
v_call: TRBV5-4

cdr3_aa: CASSGLAGVGGELFF
j_call: TRBJ2-2
v_call: TRBV5-1

cdr3_aa: CASSKNNEAAEAFF
j_call: TRBJ1-1
v_call: TRBV6-2/TRBV6-3